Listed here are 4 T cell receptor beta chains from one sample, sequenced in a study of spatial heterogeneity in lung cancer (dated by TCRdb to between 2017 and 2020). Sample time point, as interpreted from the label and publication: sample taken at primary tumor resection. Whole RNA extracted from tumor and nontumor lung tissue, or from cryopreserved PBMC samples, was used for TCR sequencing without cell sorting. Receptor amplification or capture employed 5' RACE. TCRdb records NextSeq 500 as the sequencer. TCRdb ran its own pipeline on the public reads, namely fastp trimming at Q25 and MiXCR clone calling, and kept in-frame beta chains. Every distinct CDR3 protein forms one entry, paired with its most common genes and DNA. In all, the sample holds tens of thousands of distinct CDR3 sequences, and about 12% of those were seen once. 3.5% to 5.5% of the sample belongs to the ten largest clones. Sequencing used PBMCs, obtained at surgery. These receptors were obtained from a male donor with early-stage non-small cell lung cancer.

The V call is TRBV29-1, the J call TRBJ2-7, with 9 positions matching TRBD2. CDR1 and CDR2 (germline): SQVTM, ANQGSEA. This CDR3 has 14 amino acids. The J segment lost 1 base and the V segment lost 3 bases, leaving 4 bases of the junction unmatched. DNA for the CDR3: TGCAGCGTTGAGAAGCGGGGGGCGTCCTACGAGCAGTACTTC. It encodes CSVEKRGASYEQYF.

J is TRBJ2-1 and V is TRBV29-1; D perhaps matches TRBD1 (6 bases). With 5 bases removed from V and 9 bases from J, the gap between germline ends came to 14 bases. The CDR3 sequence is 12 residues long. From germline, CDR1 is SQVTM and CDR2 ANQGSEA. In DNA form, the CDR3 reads TGCAGCGTTTCACAGGGCTGGGGTGAGCAGTTCTTC. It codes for CSVSQGWGEQFF.

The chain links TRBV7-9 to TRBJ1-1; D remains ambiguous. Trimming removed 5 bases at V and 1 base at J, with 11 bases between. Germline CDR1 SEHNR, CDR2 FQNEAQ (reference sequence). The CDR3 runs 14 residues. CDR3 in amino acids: CASSPTGKNTEAFF. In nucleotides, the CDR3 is TGTGCCAGCAGCCCGACGGGCAAGAACACTGAAGCTTTCTTT.

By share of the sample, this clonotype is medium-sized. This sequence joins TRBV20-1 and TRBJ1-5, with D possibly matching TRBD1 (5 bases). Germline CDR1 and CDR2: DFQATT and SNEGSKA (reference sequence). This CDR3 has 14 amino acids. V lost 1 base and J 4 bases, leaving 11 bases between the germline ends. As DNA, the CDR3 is TGCAGTGCTAGAGGAGGGGCTGGAAATCAGCCCCAGCATTTT. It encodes CSARGGAGNQPQHF.